This T cell receptor beta chain was documented in a study of beta chain features in type 1 diabetes. Isolated RNA was reverse transcribed in full, so expressed TCRB transcripts were sequenced. Using immunoSEQ multiplex PCR, the repertoire was profiled, and TCRdb retains in-frame clones only, with some absent. This table holds about 700,000 clones, 13% found once. Broader study findings: Insertions were fewer and deletions more numerous at VDJ junctions in type 1 diabetes patients. For patients, the naive, central memory and Treg TCRB repertoires appeared more alike than for healthy donors. The cDNA sequencing approach could over-represent high-TCR-expressing cells. Significant though moderate, a shortening of TCRB CDR3s appeared in all four CD4+ subsets of Type 1 diabetes patients.

This clone was counted between two and nine times. Its antigen is still unknown. CD4+ cells of the naive, central memory, regulatory and stem cell-like memory types were sorted via CD45RO/CCR7/CD25/CD127/CD95/CD27. The CDR3 spans 13 residues. Germline V CDR1 and CDR2: PRHDT, FYEKMQ (reference sequence). The V end lost 3 bases, the J end lost 0 bases, and 5 bases lay between the germline ends. The chain is built from TRBV13 and TRBJ1-1; D is unclear. Sequencing was performed on naive CD4+ T cells from blood. This TCR derives from a young man with type 1 diabetes. The CDR3 region has the DNA TGTGCCAGCAGCTTGGAAATGAACACTGAAGCTTTCTTT. As protein: CASSLEMNTEAFF.